There are many counts of the clone carrying this T cell receptor (beta chain). Its antigen is not known. Germline values: CDR1 MNHEY, CDR2 SVGAGI. The CDR3 loop spans 13 amino acids. Deletions cut 2 bases from V and 3 bases from J, with 8 bases between. Out of over 7.5 ml of fresh peripheral blood came the PBMCs. The sample belongs to a study of T cells in Graves' hyperthyroidism and ophthalmopathy. Study-level results: Most thyroid clonotypes that were expanded above 0.001 also turned up in blood.

Amplification yielded TCR beta CDR3 regions, with RNA transcripts as the source. A first-round RT-PCR of the TCR CDR3 used the HTBI primer set. A single record per CDR3 protein comes from TCRdb applying MiXCR to the multiplex PCR reads. This sample carries a few hundred thousand distinct CDR3 sequences, about a fifth of them seen once, and the ten largest clones take approximately 25%. This sequence originates from a man aged 18 to 30 with Graves' hyperthyroidism. Sequencing used blood. The chain joins TRBV6-5 to TRBJ2-7, with unresolved D. CDR3 DNA sequence: TGTGCCAGCAGTTACGACGGCTTCTACGAGCAGTACTTC. Its translation: CASSYDGFYEQYF.